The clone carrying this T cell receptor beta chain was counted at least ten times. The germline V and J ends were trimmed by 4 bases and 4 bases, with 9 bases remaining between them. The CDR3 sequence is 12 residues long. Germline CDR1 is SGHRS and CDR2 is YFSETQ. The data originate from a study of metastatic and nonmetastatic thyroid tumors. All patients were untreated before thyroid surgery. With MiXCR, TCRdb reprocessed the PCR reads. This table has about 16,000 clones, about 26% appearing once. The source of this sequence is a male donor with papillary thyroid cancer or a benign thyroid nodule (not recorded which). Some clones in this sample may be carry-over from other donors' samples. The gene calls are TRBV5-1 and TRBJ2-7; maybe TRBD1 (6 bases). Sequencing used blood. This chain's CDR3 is CASSKGQYEQYF. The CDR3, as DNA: TGCGCCAGCAGCAAAGGACAGTACGAGCAGTACTTC.